Listed below are T cell receptor beta chains from one sample, sequenced in a study of cytomegalovirus exposure and HLA in healthy donors. Clones were sequenced by immunoSEQ multiplex PCR, and TCRdb holds only the in-frame ones, with some missing. The sample yields about 150,000 clones, roughly 85% seen once. What was sequenced was PBMCs. Receptors originate from a man aged 25-40 years in good health and CMV-seropositive. Each CDR3 is given with its conserved first and last residue. Fields, in order: CDR3 protein, CDR3 DNA, J gene, V gene, D gene, clone size. A D gene is named only where the DNA matches it firmly. Clone sizes are given selectively: once, few, many, or a class where the clone is expanded.

CDR3 protein: CASSYGGNYGGYTF
CDR3 DNA: TGTGCCAGCAGTTACGGCGGTAACTATGGTGGCTACACCTTC
J gene: TRBJ1-2
V gene: TRBV28
D gene: .
clone size: .

CDR3 protein: CASSSSGGYYGYTF
CDR3 DNA: TGTGCCAGCAGCTCCTCAGGGGGCTACTATGGCTACACCTTC
J gene: TRBJ1-2
V gene: TRBV9
D gene: TRBD1
clone size: .

CDR3 protein: CASSSSAAIEYF
CDR3 DNA: TGTGCCAGCAGTTCCTCCGCGGCTATAGAGTACTTC
J gene: TRBJ2-7
V gene: TRBV27
D gene: .
clone size: .

CDR3 protein: CASSKQYTQYF
CDR3 DNA: TGTGCCAGCAGTAAGCAATATACGCAGTATTTT
J gene: TRBJ2-3
V gene: TRBV25-1
D gene: .
clone size: .

CDR3 protein: CASSPETGRDQPQHF
CDR3 DNA: TGTGCCAGCTCACCTGAGACAGGAAGGGATCAGCCCCAGCATTTT
J gene: TRBJ1-5
V gene: TRBV18
D gene: .
clone size: .

CDR3 protein: CASSLGGASSYNEQFF
CDR3 DNA: TGTGCCAGCAGCCTGGGGGGGGCGAGCTCCTACAATGAGCAGTTCTTC
J gene: TRBJ2-1
V gene: TRBV11-1
D gene: .
clone size: .

CDR3 protein: CASSIDQGARNHEQYF
CDR3 DNA: TGTGCCAGTAGTATAGATCAAGGTGCCAGGAACCACGAGCAGTACTTC
J gene: TRBJ2-7
V gene: TRBV19
D gene: .
clone size: .

CDR3 protein: CASSVIGEQYF
CDR3 DNA: TGTGCCAGCAGCGTAATCGGAGAGCAGTATTTT
J gene: TRBJ2-3
V gene: TRBV5-6
D gene: .
clone size: few

CDR3 protein: CASSSRQGSNQPQHF
CDR3 DNA: TGTGCCAGCAGTTCTCGACAGGGAAGCAATCAGCCCCAGCATTTT
J gene: TRBJ1-5
V gene: TRBV27
D gene: TRBD1
clone size: .

CDR3 protein: CASLRTAVRTSLDEQFF
CDR3 DNA: TGTGCCAGCCTCAGGACAGCCGTCAGGACTAGCCTCGATGAGCAGTTCTTC
J gene: TRBJ2-1
V gene: TRBV27
D gene: TRBD2
clone size: .

CDR3 protein: CASSTFTGELFF
CDR3 DNA: TGCGCCAGCAGCACTTTCACCGGGGAGCTGTTTTTT
J gene: TRBJ2-2
V gene: TRBV5-1
D gene: .
clone size: .

CDR3 protein: CASSQLGLAAYNEQFF
CDR3 DNA: TGCGCCAGCAGCCAACTTGGGCTAGCGGCGTACAATGAGCAGTTCTTC
J gene: TRBJ2-1
V gene: TRBV4-1
D gene: TRBD2
clone size: once

CDR3 protein: CASSTPGQGAGTEAFF
CDR3 DNA: TGTGCCAGCAGTACTCCGGGACAGGGGGCGGGCACTGAAGCTTTCTTT
J gene: TRBJ1-1
V gene: TRBV6-6
D gene: TRBD1
clone size: once

CDR3 protein: CASRRGGADGANVLTF
CDR3 DNA: TGTGCCAGCAGGCGTGGGGGGGCGGACGGGGCCAACGTCCTGACTTTC
J gene: TRBJ2-6
V gene: TRBV7-9
D gene: .
clone size: once

CDR3 protein: CASSLSAGSTYEQYF
CDR3 DNA: TGTGCCAGCAGTTTATCAGCGGGATCAACCTACGAGCAGTACTTC
J gene: TRBJ2-7
V gene: TRBV27
D gene: TRBD2
clone size: .

CDR3 protein: CAGGPGQLLAGYTF
CDR3 DNA: TGTGCCGGGGGACCGGGACAGCTCTTAGCGGGCTACACCTTC
J gene: TRBJ1-2
V gene: TRBV7-2
D gene: TRBD1
clone size: .

CDR3 protein: CASSISLSELETQYF
CDR3 DNA: TGTGCCAGTAGTATATCATTGTCTGAGCTAGAGACCCAGTACTTC
J gene: TRBJ2-5
V gene: TRBV19
D gene: .
clone size: .

CDR3 protein: CASSLDRSYEQYF
CDR3 DNA: TGTGCCAGCAGCTTAGACCGGAGCTACGAGCAGTACTTC
J gene: TRBJ2-7
V gene: TRBV11-2
D gene: .
clone size: few

CDR3 protein: CASSFQGHQETQYF
CDR3 DNA: TGTGCCAGCAGCTTCCAGGGGCACCAAGAGACCCAGTACTTC
J gene: TRBJ2-5
V gene: TRBV7-2
D gene: .
clone size: .

CDR3 protein: CASSLVRMPNTEAFF
CDR3 DNA: TGTGCCAGCAGCTTAGTCAGGATGCCAAACACTGAAGCTTTCTTT
J gene: TRBJ1-1
V gene: TRBV11-2
D gene: .
clone size: .

CDR3 protein: CASSQDRGRVNEQYF
CDR3 DNA: TGTGCCAGCAGCCAGGACAGGGGGCGCGTCAACGAGCAGTACTTC
J gene: TRBJ2-7
V gene: TRBV14
D gene: TRBD1
clone size: .

CDR3 protein: CASSAHTDYSSYEQYF
CDR3 DNA: TGTGCCAGCAGTGCCCACACGGATTACAGCTCCTACGAGCAGTACTTC
J gene: TRBJ2-7
V gene: TRBV27
D gene: .
clone size: .

CDR3 protein: CASSSQTDRVWAFF
CDR3 DNA: TGTGCCAGCAGCTCACAGACTGACAGAGTCTGGGCTTTCTTT
J gene: TRBJ1-1
V gene: TRBV7-9
D gene: .
clone size: .

CDR3 protein: CASSQGRVGETQYF
CDR3 DNA: TGTGCCAGCAGCCAAGGCCGGGTTGGGGAGACCCAGTACTTC
J gene: TRBJ2-5
V gene: TRBV11-3
D gene: .
clone size: .

CDR3 protein: CASSLDGNTGELFF
CDR3 DNA: TGCGCCAGCAGCTTGGATGGCAACACCGGGGAGCTGTTTTTT
J gene: TRBJ2-2
V gene: TRBV5-1
D gene: .
clone size: .

CDR3 protein: CASSIKLGQRSTGELFF
CDR3 DNA: TGTGCCAGTAGTATTAAATTAGGACAGAGGTCTACCGGGGAGCTGTTTTTT
J gene: TRBJ2-2
V gene: TRBV19
D gene: .
clone size: .

CDR3 protein: CASSPDRGRFTEAFF
CDR3 DNA: TGTGCCAGCAGCCCGGACAGGGGAAGATTTACTGAAGCTTTCTTT
J gene: TRBJ1-1
V gene: TRBV9
D gene: TRBD1
clone size: .

CDR3 protein: CASSFSHGSSYNEQFF
CDR3 DNA: TGTGCCAGCAGCTTTTCTCACGGTTCCTCCTACAATGAGCAGTTCTTC
J gene: TRBJ2-1
V gene: TRBV11-2
D gene: .
clone size: .

CDR3 protein: CASSQTESSYNEQFF
CDR3 DNA: TGCGCCAGCAGCCAGACAGAGAGCTCCTACAATGAGCAGTTCTTC
J gene: TRBJ2-1
V gene: TRBV5-1
D gene: .
clone size: .

CDR3 protein: CASSEGATKNIQYF
CDR3 DNA: TGTGCCAGCAGCGAGGGGGCGACCAAAAACATTCAGTACTTC
J gene: TRBJ2-4
V gene: TRBV9
D gene: TRBD1
clone size: .

CDR3 protein: CASSLGQGQDTQYF
CDR3 DNA: TGTGCCAGCTCACTTGGACAGGGACAGGATACGCAGTATTTT
J gene: TRBJ2-3
V gene: TRBV18
D gene: TRBD1
clone size: .

CDR3 protein: CASGLSGANVLTF
CDR3 DNA: TGTGCCAGCGGGCTCTCTGGGGCCAACGTCCTGACTTTC
J gene: TRBJ2-6
V gene: TRBV6-1
D gene: .
clone size: few

CDR3 protein: CASGLRNRDGNQPQHF
CDR3 DNA: TGTGCTAGTGGTTTGAGGAACAGGGATGGCAATCAGCCCCAGCATTTT
J gene: TRBJ1-5
V gene: TRBV12-5
D gene: .
clone size: once

CDR3 protein: CASSQERLAGVGEQFF
CDR3 DNA: TGTGCCAGCAGCCAAGAGCGGCTAGCGGGAGTAGGTGAGCAGTTCTTC
J gene: TRBJ2-1
V gene: TRBV4-2
D gene: TRBD2
clone size: .

CDR3 protein: CSVGLAEETQYF
CDR3 DNA: TGCAGCGTTGGTCTAGCGGAAGAGACCCAGTACTTC
J gene: TRBJ2-5
V gene: TRBV29-1
D gene: TRBD2
clone size: .

CDR3 protein: CASNHPPRGYGYTF
CDR3 DNA: TGTGCCAGTAACCATCCTCCGAGGGGGTATGGCTACACCTTC
J gene: TRBJ1-2
V gene: TRBV2
D gene: .
clone size: .

CDR3 protein: CASSDRERGMGSPLHF
CDR3 DNA: TGTGCCAGTAGTGATCGAGAAAGGGGCATGGGATCACCCCTCCACTTT
J gene: TRBJ1-6
V gene: TRBV19
D gene: .
clone size: .

CDR3 protein: CASSLSSDTDTQYF
CDR3 DNA: TGTGCCAGCAGCTTAAGTAGCGACACAGATACGCAGTATTTT
J gene: TRBJ2-3
V gene: TRBV7-3
D gene: .
clone size: .

CDR3 protein: CSVVLALNYEQYF
CDR3 DNA: TGCAGTGTAGTACTAGCGCTGAACTACGAGCAGTACTTC
J gene: TRBJ2-7
V gene: TRBV29-1
D gene: TRBD2
clone size: .

CDR3 protein: CASSQAWTGNTEAFF
CDR3 DNA: TGCGCCAGCAGCCAAGCCTGGACAGGGAACACTGAAGCTTTCTTT
J gene: TRBJ1-1
V gene: TRBV4-3
D gene: TRBD1
clone size: few

CDR3 protein: CATSPRGSLVYSDTQYF
CDR3 DNA: TGTGCCACCAGCCCCCGGGGGAGTCTAGTTTACTCCGATACGCAGTATTTT
J gene: TRBJ2-3
V gene: TRBV15
D gene: .
clone size: .

CDR3 protein: CAWSGGRARTGELFF
CDR3 DNA: TGTGCCTGGAGCGGGGGGAGGGCTCGCACCGGGGAGCTGTTTTTT
J gene: TRBJ2-2
V gene: TRBV30
D gene: TRBD2
clone size: once

CDR3 protein: CASSISGSTDTQYF
CDR3 DNA: TGTGCCAGTAGTATTAGCGGGAGCACAGATACGCAGTATTTT
J gene: TRBJ2-3
V gene: TRBV19
D gene: TRBD2
clone size: .

CDR3 protein: CASSLPGVGREQYF
CDR3 DNA: TGTGCCAGCAGCCTACCGGGAGTCGGGAGGGAGCAGTACTTC
J gene: TRBJ2-7
V gene: TRBV7-9
D gene: TRBD2
clone size: .

CDR3 protein: CASSLTGGSYNEQFF
CDR3 DNA: TGTGCCAGCAGCTTAACGGGAGGGTCCTACAATGAGCAGTTCTTC
J gene: TRBJ2-1
V gene: TRBV11-3
D gene: TRBD2
clone size: .

CDR3 protein: CASSLDRDQPQHF
CDR3 DNA: TGCGCCAGCAGCTTGGACAGGGATCAGCCCCAGCATTTT
J gene: TRBJ1-5
V gene: TRBV5-1
D gene: .
clone size: .

CDR3 protein: CAWNELASYTDTQYF
CDR3 DNA: TGTGCCTGGAACGAACTAGCGAGCTACACAGATACGCAGTATTTT
J gene: TRBJ2-3
V gene: TRBV30
D gene: TRBD2
clone size: .

CDR3 protein: CASSLSRSTNEKLFF
CDR3 DNA: TGTGCCAGCAGCTTAAGTCGGTCAACTAATGAAAAACTGTTTTTT
J gene: TRBJ1-4
V gene: TRBV7-2
D gene: .
clone size: .

CDR3 protein: CASSQGGWTEAFF
CDR3 DNA: TGCGCCAGCAGCCAGGGCGGATGGACTGAAGCTTTCTTT
J gene: TRBJ1-1
V gene: TRBV5-1
D gene: .
clone size: .

CDR3 protein: CSVETESYEQYF
CDR3 DNA: TGCAGCGTTGAGACGGAGTCCTACGAGCAGTACTTC
J gene: TRBJ2-7
V gene: TRBV29-1
D gene: .
clone size: .

CDR3 protein: CASSQDRGEDYGYTF
CDR3 DNA: TGCGCCAGCAGCCAAGATCGGGGGGAAGACTATGGCTACACCTTC
J gene: TRBJ1-2
V gene: TRBV4-3
D gene: .
clone size: few

CDR3 protein: CASSLSDRGLVSQYF
CDR3 DNA: TGTGCCAGTAGTCTCTCGGACAGGGGGCTGGTGTCCCAGTACTTC
J gene: TRBJ2-5
V gene: TRBV19
D gene: TRBD1
clone size: once

CDR3 protein: CASSLYRDTQYF
CDR3 DNA: TGTGCCAGCAGCTTATATCGGGATACGCAGTATTTT
J gene: TRBJ2-3
V gene: TRBV7-2
D gene: .
clone size: .